Listed here are 29 T cell receptor beta chains from one sample, sequenced in a study of T cell repertoires in cytomegalovirus infection. TCRdb reprocessed the reads via MiXCR and lists one record per CDR3 protein. Altogether 70,000 to 85,000 distinct CDR3 sequences are present, about 37% being singletons, with the ten largest covering approximately 95%. Their antigen targets remain unknown. The source material was CD8+ T cells from cultured PBMCs, sampled from culture after CMV antigen stimulation. The receptor source for this set is a human donor in good health (CMV status not recorded). Some clones in this sample may be carry-over from other donors' samples.

The chain couples TRBV7-6 to TRBJ2-7; 9 bases match TRBD2. From germline, CDR1 is SGHVS and CDR2 FNYEAQ. V was pared by 5 bases and J by 5 bases, with 10 bases of the junction left unmatched. This CDR3 is 15 amino acids long. The CDR3 coding sequence is TGTGCCAGCAGCAGAAGCGATGGGACTAGCAACGAGCAGTACTTC. It specifies CASSRSDGTSNEQYF.

The J gene is TRBJ1-1, the V gene TRBV5-5; D is ambiguous. Trimming shortened V by 3 bases and J by 3 bases, and 9 bases separated the two germline ends. CDR3 length: 13 residues. Per germline, CDR1 SGHKS and CDR2 YYEKEE (reference sequence). In DNA, the CDR3 is TGTGCCAGCAGCTCTCTCCCGGACACTGAAGCTTTCTTT. This gives the protein CASSSLPDTEAFF.

This clonotype turned up a few times. The chain joins TRBV20-1 to TRBJ2-1; maybe TRBD2 (5 bases). Germline V gene sequence: CDR1 DFQATT, CDR2 SNEGSKA (reference sequence). Trimming pared 0 bases from V and 3 bases from J, leaving 9 bases between. This CDR3 contains 14 residues. Here the CDR3 reads CSARDLGDYNEQFF. Written as DNA, the CDR3 is TGCAGTGCTAGAGATCTCGGGGACTACAATGAGCAGTTCTTC.

CDR3 region: CSVEDLSRPEAFF. The CDR3 DNA sequence: TGCAGCGTTGAAGATCTGTCCCGTCCCGAAGCTTTCTTT. The V gene is TRBV29-1, the J gene TRBJ1-1; the D is unclear. The ends were cut back, 0 bases at V and 8 bases at J, with 13 bases in the middle. CDR1 and CDR2 from the germline V gene are SQVTM and ANQGSEA. This CDR3 comprises 13 residues.

The table lists this clonotype with many counts. This chain joins TRBV7-8 and TRBJ2-7; 7 positions agree with TRBD1. Unmatched junction bases numbered 6, after V lost 1 base and J lost 0 bases. CDR1 and CDR2 (germline): SGHVS, FQNEAQ. This CDR3 has 16 residues. The CDR3 coding sequence is TGTGCCAGCAGCTTAGTGGGGACAGTGGGCTCCTACGAGCAGTACTTC. Its protein product is CASSLVGTVGSYEQYF.

The sample holds a few counts of this clonotype. The gene calls are TRBV5-4 and TRBJ2-2, with 11 bases that match TRBD2. V was pared by 2 bases and J by 1 base, with 1 base of the junction left unmatched. Germline CDR1 reads SGHNT; CDR2 reads YYREEE (reference sequence). The CDR3 is 16 amino acids. CDR3 loop: CASSFGLAGNTGELFF. The CDR3 nucleotides are TGTGCCAGCAGCTTCGGACTAGCGGGGAACACCGGGGAGCTGTTTTTT.

The CDR3 DNA reads TGTGCCAGCAATCCAGGCAGATCGCCCTCCAAGCAGTACTTC. It yields the protein CASNPGRSPSKQYF. The gene calls are TRBV27 and TRBJ2-7; the D is unclear. Between the trimmed V and J ends, which lost 7 bases and 8 bases, there was a span of 21 bases. Germline CDR1 and CDR2: MNHEY and SMNVEV (reference sequence). The CDR3 loop spans 14 amino acids.

V is TRBV5-4 and J is TRBJ2-3; tentatively, D is TRBD1 (6 bases). Germline CDR1 reads SGHNT; CDR2 reads YYREEE (reference sequence). The germline V and J ends were trimmed by 3 bases and 4 bases, with 15 bases remaining between them. The CDR3 has 15 amino acids. The CDR3 DNA sequence: TGTGCCAGCAGCTCCGGACAGATATGGCCAGATACGCAGTATTTT. Amino acids: CASSSGQIWPDTQYF.

This clonotype was recorded many times. V is TRBV29-1 and J is TRBJ1-2; 11 bases are shared with TRBD1. The V segment lost 0 bases and the J segment 8 bases; nucleotides outside the gene matches: 8. Germline V gene lookup returns CDR1 SQVTM and CDR2 ANQGSEA. The length of the CDR3 is 15 residues. CDR3 DNA: TGCAGCGTTGAAGATAGTGGACAGGGGGCGGGAGGCTACACCTTC. Amino acid sequence: CSVEDSGQGAGGYTF.

This clonotype was seen more than once but under ten times. The chain has TRBV19 and TRBJ1-5, with D perhaps matching TRBD1 (5 bases). The CDR3 has 20 amino acids. Germline V gives CDR1 LNHDA, CDR2 SQIVND (reference sequence). V dropped 0 bases and J dropped 7 bases, with 28 bases sitting between them. DNA for the CDR3: TGTGCCAGTAGTATAGACTATTCCCTCAGGGATTGGAGGATCAAACAGCCCCAGCATTTT. This gives the protein CASSIDYSLRDWRIKQPQHF.

The chain carries TRBV7-9 and TRBJ2-3; 9 nucleotides align to TRBD1. This CDR3 has 16 amino acids. CDR1 and CDR2 (germline): SEHNR, FQNEAQ (reference sequence). In DNA, the CDR3 is TGTGCAGCAGGACGTCGGGACAGGGCCCCCACAGATACGCAGTATTTT. Translating it yields CAAGRRDRAPTDTQYF.

This clonotype was observed a single time. The chain uses TRBV20-1 and TRBJ1-3, with D possibly matching TRBD1 (5 bases). The CDR3 runs 9 residues. CDR1 DFQATT and CDR2 SNEGSKA come from the germline V gene (reference sequence). DNA of the CDR3: TGCAGGCAAGGGGTCCCCATATATTTT. It is translated as CRQGVPIYF.

V usage is TRBV6-2 or TRBV6-3 and J usage is TRBJ1-5; D call uncertain. The CDR3 runs 13 residues. Germline CDR1 reads MNHEY; CDR2 reads SVGEGT. Trimming took 9 bases from V and 5 from J, leaving 14 bases between them. The chain's CDR3 is CASGRVLDQPQHF. Here the CDR3 DNA reads TGTGCCAGTGGTAGGGTCCTCGATCAGCCCCAGCATTTT.

The sample holds a few counts of this clonotype. The rearrangement joins TRBV7-6 to TRBJ2-1; 14 bases are shared with TRBD2. CDR1 SGHVS and CDR2 FNYEAQ come from the germline V gene. The ends lost 5 bases at V and 4 bases at J; junction bases unmatched: 4. The CDR3 length is 16 residues. CDR3 sequence (DNA): TGTGCCAGCAGCCTCAGGACTAGCGGGGGGTACAATGAGCAGTTCTTC. The encoded protein is CASSLRTSGGYNEQFF.

There are many counts of this clonotype. The J gene is TRBJ2-1, the V gene TRBV7-8; the D gene is possibly TRBD1 (6 bases). Germline-derived CDR1 and CDR2 are SGHVS and FQNEAQ. V dropped 2 bases and J dropped 12 bases, with 23 bases sitting between them. CDR3 size: 16 residues. The CDR3 DNA follows: TGTGCCAGCAGCTTACGTGGGACACCCCCGGTCAGGGGGCAGTTCTTC. This gives the protein CASSLRGTPPVRGQFF.

The chain recombines TRBV20-1 with TRBJ1-6; D gene unclear. Trimming took 0 bases from V and 0 from J, leaving 12 bases between them. The CDR3 has 17 residues. Looked up from germline, CDR1 is DFQATT and CDR2 is SNEGSKA (reference sequence). CDR3 loop: CSARDPHISSYNSPLHF. The DNA of the CDR3 is TGCAGTGCTAGAGACCCTCATATTAGCTCCTATAATTCACCCCTCCACTTT.

This clonotype was observed a few times. V usage is TRBV7-9 and J usage is TRBJ2-3; D might be TRBD1 (5 bases). CDR1 and CDR2 from the germline V gene are SEHNR and FQNEAQ (reference sequence). The V end was cut by 5 bases, the J end by 7 bases, with 22 bases between. The CDR3 is made up of 16 amino acids. The chain's CDR3 is CASSTTTRQGVYTQYF. CDR3 nucleotide sequence: TGTGCCAGCAGCACCACTACGAGGCAGGGTGTATATACGCAGTATTTT. The whole variable domain, filled in from reference TRBV7-9 and TRBJ2-3, reads DTGVSQNPRHKITKRGQNVTFRCDPISEHNRLYWYRQTLGQGPEFLTYFQNEAQLEKSRLLSDRFSAERPKGSFSTLEIQRTEQGDSAMYLCASSTTTRQGVYTQYFGPGTRLTVL.

Only a few counts were recorded for this clonotype. The V gene is TRBV2, the J gene TRBJ2-3; weak D call: TRBD2 (5 bases). There are 19 residues in the CDR3. V lost 2 bases and J 7 bases, leaving 28 bases between the germline ends. CDR1 is SNHLY and CDR2 is FYNNEI in the germline V gene. CDR3 sequence: CASSERILGPTAVVNTQYF. CDR3 nucleotides: TGTGCCAGCAGTGAAAGGATCCTAGGCCCCACAGCGGTTGTGAATACGCAGTATTTT.

The V and J genes are TRBV5-4 and TRBJ1-1, with D perhaps TRBD1 (6 bases). Germline V gene lookup returns CDR1 SGHNT and CDR2 YYREEE (reference sequence). The CDR3 is 14 amino acids. Deletions cut 5 bases from V and 3 bases from J, with 14 bases between. As DNA, the CDR3 is TGTGCCAGCAGGGTCTGGGGGGGCCACACTGAAGCTTTCTTT. Amino acid sequence: CASRVWGGHTEAFF.

This rearrangement joins TRBV20-1 to TRBJ2-1; 10 nucleotides agree with TRBD2. CDR1 is DFQATT and CDR2 is SNEGSKA in the germline V gene (reference sequence). V shed 4 bases, J shed 4 bases, and the junction held 4 bases outside the gene matches. This CDR3 spans 14 amino acids. The CDR3 region is CSATLAGEYNEQFF. DNA for the CDR3: TGCAGTGCTACCCTAGCGGGGGAATACAATGAGCAGTTCTTC.

V and J are TRBV5-1 and TRBJ2-7, with TRBD1 identical over 9 bases. V shed 4 bases and J 2 bases; nucleotides not matched to a gene: 7. CDR1 is SGHRS and CDR2 is YFSETQ in the germline V gene. The CDR3 sequence is 15 residues long. CDR3 loop: CASSLGQGPTYEQYF. CDR3 DNA sequence: TGCGCCAGCAGCCTTGGACAGGGGCCTACCTACGAGCAGTACTTC.

This clonotype was recorded a few times. This CDR3 is CASTQGPFNYGYTF. Written as DNA, the CDR3 is TGTGCCAGCACACAGGGTCCTTTCAACTATGGCTACACCTTC. The gene calls are TRBV2 and TRBJ1-2, with TRBD1 as a possible D gene (6 bases). The CDR3 length is 14 residues. The germline gives CDR1 SNHLY, CDR2 FYNNEI. Trimming pared 7 bases from V and 2 bases from J, leaving 14 bases between. Supplemented by reference TRBV2 and TRBJ1-2, the full variable domain reads EPEVTQTPSHQVTQMGQEVILRCVPISNHLYFYWYRQILGQKVEFLVSFYNNEISEKSEIFDDQFSVERPDGSNFTLKIRSTKLEDSAMYFCASTQGPFNYGYTFGSGTRLTVV.

V usage is TRBV6-4 and J usage is TRBJ1-6, with D perhaps TRBD1 (6 bases). Deletions cut 6 bases from V and 8 bases from J, with 17 bases between. The CDR3 has 15 amino acids. Germline CDR1 and CDR2: MRHNA and SNTAGT. CDR3 bases: TGTGCCAGCAGGGATTGGGGGGCGCCTGATTCACCCCTCCACTTT. Encoded protein: CASRDWGAPDSPLHF.

The chain carries TRBV7-8 and TRBJ2-6, with 9 positions matching TRBD1. The ends lost 5 bases at V and 7 bases at J; junction bases unmatched: 21. The CDR3 has 20 residues. Germline CDR1 and CDR2: SGHVS and FQNEAQ. CDR3 protein: CASSPLTGQGEPKRANVLTF. CDR3 in DNA: TGTGCCAGCAGCCCCCTGACGGGACAGGGAGAGCCCAAGAGAGCCAACGTCCTGACTTTC.

This chain joins TRBV6-2 or TRBV6-3 and TRBJ1-2; tentative D call: TRBD1 (5 bases). CDR1 is MNHEY and CDR2 is SVGEGT in the germline V gene. Trimming removed 5 bases at V and 4 bases at J, with 11 bases between. CDR3 length: 13 amino acids. CDR3 region: CASSLGTPYGYTF. The CDR3 DNA reads TGTGCCAGCAGTCTCGGGACTCCCTATGGCTACACCTTC.

This chain links TRBV7-8 with TRBJ1-5; D possibly corresponds to TRBD1 (6 bases). The CDR3 covers 12 residues. Germline CDR1 is SGHVS and CDR2 is FQNEAQ. V gave up 9 bases and J gave up 9 bases, with 15 bases separating them. The CDR3 bases are TGTGCCAGTAGCCCAGGGGCGAGGCCCCAGCATTTT. Residues: CASSPGARPQHF.

As concerns this clonotype: One end of the junction fails to match germline, which may point to a read error. The chain has TRBV27 and TRBJ2-7; D may be TRBD1 (5 bases). The germline V gene has CDR1 MNHEY and CDR2 SMNVEV (reference sequence). The CDR3 totals 14 residues. The CDR3 is CASSLRQSSYEQYF. In nucleotides, the CDR3 is TGTGCTAGCAGTCTCAGACAGAGCTCCTACGAGCAGTACTTC.

This clonotype was seen a few times. The chain joins TRBV12-3 or TRBV12-4 to TRBJ1-4, with D possibly TRBD1 on 6 matching bases. V was pared by 5 bases and J by 7 bases, with 8 bases between. The CDR3 consists of 12 residues. For the CDR3, the DNA is TGTGCCAGCAGTAAGACAGGTGAAAAACTGTTTTTT. This encodes CASSKTGEKLFF.

The chain combines TRBV6-6 with TRBJ1-5, with a weak D call TRBD1 (6 bases). Germline lookup yields CDR1 MNHNY and CDR2 SVGAGI (reference sequence). V was clipped by 0 bases and J by 0 bases, with 12 bases between them. This CDR3 comprises 17 residues. CDR3 sequence (DNA): TGTGCCAGCAGTTACTCCTTGGACAGATTTAGCAATCAGCCCCAGCATTTT. Its protein product is CASSYSLDRFSNQPQHF.